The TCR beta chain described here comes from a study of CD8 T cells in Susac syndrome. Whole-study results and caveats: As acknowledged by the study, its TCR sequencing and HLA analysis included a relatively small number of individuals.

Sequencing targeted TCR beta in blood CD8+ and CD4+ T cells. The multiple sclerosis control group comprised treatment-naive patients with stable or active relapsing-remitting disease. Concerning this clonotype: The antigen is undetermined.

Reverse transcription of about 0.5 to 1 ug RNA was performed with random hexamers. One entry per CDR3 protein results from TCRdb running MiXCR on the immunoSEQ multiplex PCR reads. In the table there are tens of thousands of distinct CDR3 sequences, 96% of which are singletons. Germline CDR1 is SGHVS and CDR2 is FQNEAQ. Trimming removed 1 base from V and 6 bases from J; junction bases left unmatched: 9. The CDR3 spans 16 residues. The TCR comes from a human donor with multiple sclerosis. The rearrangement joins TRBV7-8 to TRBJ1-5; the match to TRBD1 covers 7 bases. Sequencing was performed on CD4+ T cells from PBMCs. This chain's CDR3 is CASSLELRSGGQPQHF. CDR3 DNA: TGTGCCAGCAGCTTAGAGTTAAGGTCAGGGGGTCAGCCCCAGCATTTT.